This T cell receptor beta chain was retrieved from a study of T cell repertoires in cytomegalovirus infection. TCRdb ran MiXCR on the reads and lists one entry per CDR3 protein. This sample yields roughly 500,000 distinct CDR3 sequences, of which around 30% are seen a single time; roughly a sixth belongs to the top ten. This clonotype was seen repeatedly, ten times or more. The antigen remains unidentified. The TCR originated in a human donor in good health (CMV status not recorded). Some clones in this sample may be carry-over from other donors' samples. The material was cultured PBMCs, obtained from culture after CMV antigen stimulation.

CDR3: CASTLRTGYPSNDGYTF. The CDR3 DNA reads as TGTGCCAGCACCCTCCGGACAGGGTACCCCTCCAACGATGGCTACACCTTC. This rearrangement joins TRBV7-2 to TRBJ1-2; 8 positions match TRBD1. Per germline, CDR1 SGHTA and CDR2 FQGNSA. The CDR3 runs 17 residues. With 7 bases clipped from V and 6 bases from J, the junction kept 19 bases outside the gene matches.